A selection of T cell receptor beta chains follows, all from one sample in a study of CD8 T cells in ankylosing spondylitis. TCRdb re-called the 5' RACE reads through MiXCR, storing one row per CDR3 protein. The repertoire holds about 540,000 distinct CDR3 sequences, over 9.5% seen once, with approximately 7% in the top ten. The sequenced sample was blood, either unsorted or a sorted T cell fraction (not recorded which). Receptor source: a male donor with ankylosing spondylitis. Each CDR3 is given with its conserved first and last residue. The order of the fields is clone size, D gene, J gene, V gene, CDR3 protein, CDR3 DNA. A D gene is named only where the DNA matches it firmly. Where a row states a size, it is once, few, many or the class of an expanded clone; other rows omit it.

size: .; D: .; J: TRBJ1-1; V: TRBV12-3/TRBV12-4; CDR3: CASSPHRGGLNTEAFF; DNA: TGTGCCAGCAGTCCCCACAGAGGGGGGCTGAACACTGAAGCTTTCTTT
size: few; D: .; J: TRBJ2-1; V: TRBV7-9; CDR3: CASSSGTGNYNEQFF; DNA: TGTGCCAGCAGCTCAGGGACTGGAAACTACAATGAGCAGTTCTTC
size: many; D: TRBD1; J: TRBJ2-1; V: TRBV5-1; CDR3: CASSLARDREQFF; DNA: TGCGCCAGCAGCTTGGCCCGGGACAGGGAGCAGTTCTTC
size: few; D: .; J: TRBJ2-1; V: TRBV27; CDR3: CASRSIGSSYNEQFF; DNA: TGTGCCAGCCGGTCGATTGGGAGCTCCTACAATGAGCAGTTCTTC
size: .; D: .; J: TRBJ1-2; V: TRBV5-6; CDR3: CASSETVGPGYTF; DNA: TGTGCCAGCAGCGAGACGGTGGGTCCGGGCTACACCTTC
size: many; D: .; J: TRBJ1-6; V: TRBV6-5; CDR3: CASSYAGTDNSPLHF; DNA: TGTGCCAGCAGTTACGCGGGGACGGATAATTCACCCCTCCACTTT
size: few; D: TRBD2; J: TRBJ2-2; V: TRBV7-2; CDR3: CASSLVGLAGGAGELFF; DNA: TGTGCCAGCAGCTTAGTAGGGCTAGCGGGAGGAGCCGGGGAGCTGTTTTTT
size: .; D: TRBD2; J: TRBJ2-3; V: TRBV27; CDR3: CASSTGTSRPQYF; DNA: TGTGCCAGCAGTACCGGGACTAGTCGACCGCAGTATTTT
size: few; D: TRBD1; J: TRBJ1-5; V: TRBV19; CDR3: CASRDRVPNQPQHF; DNA: TGTGCCAGCAGAGACAGGGTGCCTAATCAGCCCCAGCATTTT
size: .; D: .; J: TRBJ1-1; V: TRBV7-8; CDR3: CASSLGDFNTEAFF; DNA: TGTGCCAGCAGCTTGGGGGATTTCAACACTGAAGCTTTCTTT